This entry lists 3 T cell receptor beta chains sequenced from one sample in a study of T cell responses to AZD1222 COVID-19 vaccine. Clones were sequenced by immunoSEQ multiplex PCR, and TCRdb holds only the in-frame ones, with some missing. The sample holds 110,000 to 150,000 clones, 85% to 95% seen once. The source was peripheral blood, collected on day 0 of AZD1222 vaccination. These receptors were taken from an adult in good health.

This clone was detected a few times. The same CDR3 is also encoded by other DNA sequences in this sample. The V gene is TRBV9, the J gene TRBJ2-3, with D unresolved. This CDR3 has 14 amino acids. The germline V and J ends were trimmed by 0 bases and 0 bases, with 5 bases remaining between them. Germline V gene lookup returns CDR1 SGDLS and CDR2 YYNGEE. The CDR3 DNA reads as TGTGCCAGCAGCGTAGACGGGAGCACAGATACGCAGTATTTT. It translates to CASSVDGSTDTQYF.

The chain is built from TRBV6-5 and TRBJ2-7; D gene uncertain. Deletions cut 5 bases from V and 5 bases from J, with 7 bases between. Germline CDR1 is MNHEY and CDR2 is SVGAGI. The CDR3 is made up of 11 amino acids. The CDR3 here is CASSRKHEQYF. The CDR3 DNA sequence: TGTGCCAGCAGTCGTAAGCACGAGCAGTACTTC.

The rearrangement links TRBV28 to TRBJ1-5; D not resolved. Trimming pared 2 bases from V and 0 bases from J, leaving 11 bases between. The CDR3 runs 16 residues. Germline V CDR1 and CDR2: MDHEN, SYDVKM. CDR3 in DNA: TGTGCCAGCAGTTTACCCCCGGACGTTAGCAATCAGCCCCAGCATTTT. Its protein is CASSLPPDVSNQPQHF. The full variable domain, its missing parts supplied by reference TRBV28 and TRBJ1-5, is DVKVTQSSRYLVKRTGEKVFLECVQDMDHENMFWYRQDPGLGLRLIYFSYDVKMKEKGDIPEGYSVSREKKERFSLILESASTNQTSMYLCASSLPPDVSNQPQHFGDGTRLSIL.